This record concerns one T cell receptor beta chain sequence. The source of the sample is a study of blood T cell repertoires in COVID-19. Trimming removed 4 bases from V and 14 bases from J, with 17 bases in between. This CDR3 comprises 13 residues. CDR1 and CDR2 from the germline V gene are MGHRA and YSYEKL. The data were produced by immunoSEQ multiplex PCR, yet TCRdb's version contains in-frame clones alone and is incomplete. Among 100,000 to 150,000 clones, 81% were seen once, and the ten largest hold roughly 8.1%. Sequenced material: peripheral blood. This chain links TRBV4-1 with TRBJ1-4; D not certain. This sequence was found in a woman aged 55 to 70 with active or convalescent COVID-19. The CDR3 protein is CASSLRTGGLLFF. CDR3 DNA sequence: TGCGCCAGCAGCCTCCGGACTGGAGGACTCCTGTTTTTT.